The following is a T cell receptor beta chain sequence with its context. Only in-frame clones appear in the TCRdb table, and some are missing; sequencing was by immunoSEQ multiplex PCR. Among approximately 400,000 clones, around 90% were seen once, and the ten largest hold 0.9% to 1.5%. This sample is drawn from a study of blood T cell repertoires in COVID-19. As for the study in general: Acute and convalescent COVID-19 samples came from the United States, Italy and Spain.

This CDR3 contains 18 residues. The trim removed 1 base at V and 4 bases at J, leaving 14 bases unmatched. Germline lookup yields CDR1 SGHDN and CDR2 FVKESK. J is TRBJ1-1 and V is TRBV14; 8 positions agree with TRBD1. The TCR originated in a woman younger than 35 who had recovered from COVID-19. The sequenced sample was PBMCs or T cells enriched from blood (not recorded which). The CDR3 nucleotides are TGTGCCAGCAGCCAAGTGGAAAAGACCAGGGGGCAGAGCACTGAAGCTTTCTTT. It translates to CASSQVEKTRGQSTEAFF.